Listed below are T cell receptor beta chains from one sample, sequenced in a study of blood T cell repertoires in COVID-19. The table came from immunoSEQ multiplex PCR; TCRdb's copy has only in-frame clones and leaves some out. The repertoire holds some 80,000 clones, with over 80% as singletons. Sequenced sample: peripheral blood. These receptors were collected from a man aged 50-60 years with acute or convalescent COVID-19. Both conserved end residues are part of each CDR3. D genes are given only for firm matches. The size of a clone is reported for some rows only, either as once, few or many, or as a class for expanded clones.

TRBJ1-4 | . | TRBV5-1 | . | TGCGCCAGCAGCTTCGGACAGTCATTGGGTGAAAAACTGTTTTTT | CASSFGQSLGEKLFF
TRBJ2-7 | . | TRBV19 | TRBD1 | TGTGCCAGTAGTAGCGGGACAGGGGGAGAAATAGGGACCTACGAGCAGTACTTC | CASSSGTGGEIGTYEQYF
TRBJ2-3 | . | TRBV28 | TRBD2 | TGTGCCAGCAGTTTATGGGGTTCGGCGGGGGGGCGCACAGATACGCAGTATTTT | CASSLWGSAGGRTDTQYF
TRBJ2-7 | . | TRBV12-5 | . | TGTGCTAGTGGGCTAGGACACAACTCCTACGAGCAGTACTTC | CASGLGHNSYEQYF
TRBJ1-4 | . | TRBV4-3 | . | TGCGCCAGCAGCCAAGACCCCCCGGCAACTAATGAAAAACTGTTTTTT | CASSQDPPATNEKLFF
TRBJ1-5 | . | TRBV28 | TRBD1 | TGTGCCAGCAGTTTTTTTGGGACAGGGGGCAGTCAGCCCCAGCATTTT | CASSFFGTGGSQPQHF
TRBJ2-7 | . | TRBV6-6 | TRBD1 | TGTGCCAGCACCGCACCGGGACAGGGGGCTGGCGAGCAGTACTTC | CASTAPGQGAGEQYF
TRBJ2-7 | . | TRBV11-3 | TRBD2 | TGTGCCAGCAGCTCCCGACTAGCGGTTGACGAGCAGTACTTC | CASSSRLAVDEQYF
TRBJ1-6 | . | TRBV6-5 | . | TGTGCCAGCAGTTACGAGACAGAGAGTAATTCACCCCTCCACTTT | CASSYETESNSPLHF
TRBJ2-4 | . | TRBV19 | . | TGTGCCAGTAGTATAGGGTCCAGGGGAGCCAAAAACATTCAGTACTTC | CASSIGSRGAKNIQYF
TRBJ2-3 | once | TRBV27 | . | TGTGCCAGCAGACCGAGCGGTAGCACAGATACGCAGTATTTT | CASRPSGSTDTQYF
TRBJ1-1 | . | TRBV18 | TRBD1 | TGTGCCAGCTCGTCGACAGGGTACACTGAAGCTTTCTTT | CASSSTGYTEAFF
TRBJ1-3 | . | TRBV19 | . | TGTGCCAGTAGGATCCAGGGCTCTGGAAACACCATATATTTT | CASRIQGSGNTIYF
TRBJ2-1 | few | TRBV4-1 | . | TGCGCCAGCAGCCAAGATGGTTCAGCGGCTGAGCAGTTCTTC | CASSQDGSAAEQFF
TRBJ1-2 | . | TRBV15 | TRBD1 | TGTGCCACCAGCAGGGGAAACACAGGGGGCGGCTATGGCTACACCTTC | CATSRGNTGGGYGYTF
TRBJ2-2 | . | TRBV5-6 | TRBD2 | TGTGCCAGCAGCCCAACTCGGGACTACACCTACACCGGGGAGCTGTTTTTT | CASSPTRDYTYTGELFF
TRBJ2-5 | . | TRBV6-5 | . | TGTGCCAGCAGTTCAACTAGTTTGGAGACCCAGTACTTC | CASSSTSLETQYF
TRBJ2-1 | . | TRBV6-5 | . | TGTGCCAGCAGTTACTCGGGGGGATTAGGCAATGAGCAGTTCTTC | CASSYSGGLGNEQFF
TRBJ2-2 | . | TRBV4-1 | . | TGCGCCAGCAGCCCGGGCAGGGCCCTCCGGGTCACCGGGGAGCTGTTTTTT | CASSPGRALRVTGELFF
TRBJ2-7 | . | TRBV20-1 | TRBD2 | TGCAGTGCTAGTGAAGCGGGAGGCTACGAGCAGTACTTC | CSASEAGGYEQYF
TRBJ2-7 | few | TRBV5-4 | TRBD1 | TGTGCCAGCAGCTTCCCGGGACAGCGGCAGTACTTC | CASSFPGQRQYF
TRBJ1-2 | . | TRBV3-1/TRBV3-2 | . | TGTGCCAGCAGCCAAGATTCTGCAGGGTATGGCTACACCTTC | CASSQDSAGYGYTF
TRBJ2-1 | . | TRBV5-8 | TRBD2 | TGTGCCAGCAGCGCGCGGGGGGGCTCCTACAATGAGCAGTTCTTC | CASSARGGSYNEQFF
TRBJ1-2 | few | TRBV11-2 | TRBD1 | TGTGCCAGCAGCTCACGGACAGGGGGGTATGGCTACACCTTC | CASSSRTGGYGYTF
TRBJ1-2 | . | TRBV7-8 | . | TGTGCCAGCATCCCGGAGGGAGTGCACTATGGCTACACCTTC | CASIPEGVHYGYTF
TRBJ2-3 | . | TRBV10-3 | . | TGTGCCATCAGTGGGATGGTAGCTCCAGATACGCAGTATTTT | CAISGMVAPDTQYF
TRBJ2-5 | once | TRBV27 | TRBD2 | TGTGCCAGCAGGGAAGTGGTTAGCGGGATTGAAGAGACCCAGTACTTC | CASREVVSGIEETQYF
TRBJ2-1 | . | TRBV9 | TRBD2 | TGTGCCAGCAGCCCCGGACGGGGGGGCAACAATGAGCAGTTCTTC | CASSPGRGGNNEQFF
TRBJ2-7 | . | TRBV19 | TRBD2 | TGTGCCAGTAGTCCCGGACTAGCGGGAAATGGGCAGTACTTC | CASSPGLAGNGQYF
TRBJ2-1 | . | TRBV9 | . | TGTGCCAGCAGCCCCCGGCGGGGGCCCGTTTCCTACAATGAGCAGTTCTTC | CASSPRRGPVSYNEQFF
TRBJ2-7 | . | TRBV28 | TRBD1 | TGTGCCAGCAGTTTAGGGACAGGAGGCCCCTACGAGCAGTACTTC | CASSLGTGGPYEQYF